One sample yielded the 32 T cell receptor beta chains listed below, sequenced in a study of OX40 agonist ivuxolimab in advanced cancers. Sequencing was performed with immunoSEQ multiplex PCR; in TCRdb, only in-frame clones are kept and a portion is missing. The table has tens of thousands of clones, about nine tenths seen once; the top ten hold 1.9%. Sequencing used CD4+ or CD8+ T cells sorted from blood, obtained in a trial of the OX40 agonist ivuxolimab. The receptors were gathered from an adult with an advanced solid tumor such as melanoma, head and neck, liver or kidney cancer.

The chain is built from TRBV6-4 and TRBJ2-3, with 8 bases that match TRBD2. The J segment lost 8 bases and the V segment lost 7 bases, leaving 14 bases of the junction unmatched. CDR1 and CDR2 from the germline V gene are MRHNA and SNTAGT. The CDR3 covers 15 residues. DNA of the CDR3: TGTGCCAGCATGGATAGAGGGAGCGGGGGTTTTACGCAGTATTTT. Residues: CASMDRGSGGFTQYF.

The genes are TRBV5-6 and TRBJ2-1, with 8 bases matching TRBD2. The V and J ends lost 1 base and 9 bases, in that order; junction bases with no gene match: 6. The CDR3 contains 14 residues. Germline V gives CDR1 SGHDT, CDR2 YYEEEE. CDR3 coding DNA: TGTGCCAGCAGCTTGACTAGCGGAACAACTGAGCAGTTCTTC. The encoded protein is CASSLTSGTTEQFF.

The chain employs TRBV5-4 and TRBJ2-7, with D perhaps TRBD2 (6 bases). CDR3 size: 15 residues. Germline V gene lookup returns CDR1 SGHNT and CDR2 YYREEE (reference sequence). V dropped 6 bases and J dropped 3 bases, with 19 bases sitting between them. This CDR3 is CASTMGGFGFYEQYF. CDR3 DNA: TGTGCCAGCACCATGGGGGGTTTCGGCTTCTACGAGCAGTACTTC.

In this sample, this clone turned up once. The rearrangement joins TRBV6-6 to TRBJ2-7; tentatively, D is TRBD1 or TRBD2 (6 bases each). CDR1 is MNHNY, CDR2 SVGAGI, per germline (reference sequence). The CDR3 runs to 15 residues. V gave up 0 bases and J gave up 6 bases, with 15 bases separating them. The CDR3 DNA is TGTGCCAGCAGTTACTCGGCCAGGGGAGGAATCGAGCAGTACTTC. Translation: CASSYSARGGIEQYF.

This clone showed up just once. CDR3 nucleotides: TGTGCCAGCAGCTTGGAGGGGAGTAGCAATCAGCCCCAGCATTTT. Residues: CASSLEGSSNQPQHF. The rearrangement links TRBV5-6 to TRBJ1-5; D possibly corresponds to TRBD1 (5 bases). The V end lost 0 bases, the J end lost 0 bases, and 7 bases lay between the germline ends. The CDR3 has 15 residues. Germline CDR1 reads SGHDT; CDR2 reads YYEEEE.

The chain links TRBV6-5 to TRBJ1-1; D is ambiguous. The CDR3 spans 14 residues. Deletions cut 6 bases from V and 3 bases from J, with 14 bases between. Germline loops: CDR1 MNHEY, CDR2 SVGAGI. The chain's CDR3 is CASSRGILDTEAFF. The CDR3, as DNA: TGTGCCAGCAGCCGCGGGATTTTGGACACTGAAGCTTTCTTT.

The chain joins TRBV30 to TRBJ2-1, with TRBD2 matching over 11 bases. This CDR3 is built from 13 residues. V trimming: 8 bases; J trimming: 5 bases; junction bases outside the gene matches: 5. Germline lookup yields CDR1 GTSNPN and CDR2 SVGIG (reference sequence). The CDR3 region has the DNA TGTGCCGTAGCGGGAGGGCTCCACAATGAGCAGTTCTTC. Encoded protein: CAVAGGLHNEQFF. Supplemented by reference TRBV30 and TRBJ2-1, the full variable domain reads SQTIHQWPATLVQPVGSPLSLECTVEGTSNPNLYWYRQAAGRGLQLLFYSVGIGQISSEVPQNLSASRPQDRQFILSSKKLLLSDSGFYLCAVAGGLHNEQFFGPGTRLTVL.

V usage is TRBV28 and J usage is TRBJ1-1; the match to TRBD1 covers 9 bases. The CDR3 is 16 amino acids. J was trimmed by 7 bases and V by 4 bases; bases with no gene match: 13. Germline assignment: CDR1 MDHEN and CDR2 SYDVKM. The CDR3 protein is CASSWGTGGVLDEAFF. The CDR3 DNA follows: TGTGCCAGCAGTTGGGGAACAGGGGGCGTTTTGGATGAAGCTTTCTTT.

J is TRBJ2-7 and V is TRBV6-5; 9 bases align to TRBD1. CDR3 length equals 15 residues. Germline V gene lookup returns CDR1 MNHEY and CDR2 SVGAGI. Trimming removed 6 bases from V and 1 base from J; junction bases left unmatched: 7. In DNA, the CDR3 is TGTGCCAGCAGCAGCGACAGGGGGAAGTCCTACGAGCAGTACTTC. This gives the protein CASSSDRGKSYEQYF.

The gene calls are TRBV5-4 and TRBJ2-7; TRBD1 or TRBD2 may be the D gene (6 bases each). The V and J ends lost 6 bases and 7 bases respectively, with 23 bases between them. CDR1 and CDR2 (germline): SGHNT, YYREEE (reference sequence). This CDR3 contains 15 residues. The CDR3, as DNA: TGTGCCAGCACCTATAGCGGACACCAAGGGGGGGAGCAGTACTTC. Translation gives CASTYSGHQGGEQYF.

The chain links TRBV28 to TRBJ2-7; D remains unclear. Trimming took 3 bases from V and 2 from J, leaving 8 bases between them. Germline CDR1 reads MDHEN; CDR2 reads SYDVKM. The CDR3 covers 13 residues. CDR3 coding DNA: TGTGCCAGCAGTTTTGCAGTCCCCTACGAGCAGTACTTC. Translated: CASSFAVPYEQYF. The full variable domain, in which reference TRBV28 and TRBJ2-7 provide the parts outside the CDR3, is DVKVTQSSRYLVKRTGEKVFLECVQDMDHENMFWYRQDPGLGLRLIYFSYDVKMKEKGDIPEGYSVSREKKERFSLILESASTNQTSMYLCASSFAVPYEQYFGPGTRLTVT.

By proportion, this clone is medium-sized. CDR3 in DNA: TGTGCCAGCAGCTTCGGACAGGAAACTTTCTTT. It translates to CASSFGQETFF. The chain joins TRBV7-3 to TRBJ1-1, with TRBD1 matching 7 bases. The CDR3 spans 11 residues. Germline trimming cut 3 bases from V and 12 bases from J; bases unmatched to any gene: 4. Germline lookup yields CDR1 SGHTA and CDR2 FQGTGA.

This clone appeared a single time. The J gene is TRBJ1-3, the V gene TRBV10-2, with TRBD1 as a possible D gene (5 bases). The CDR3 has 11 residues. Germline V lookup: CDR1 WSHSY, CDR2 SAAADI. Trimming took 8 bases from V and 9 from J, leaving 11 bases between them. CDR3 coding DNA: TGCGCCAGCCAGGACGGGGGCACCATATATTTT. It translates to CASQDGGTIYF.

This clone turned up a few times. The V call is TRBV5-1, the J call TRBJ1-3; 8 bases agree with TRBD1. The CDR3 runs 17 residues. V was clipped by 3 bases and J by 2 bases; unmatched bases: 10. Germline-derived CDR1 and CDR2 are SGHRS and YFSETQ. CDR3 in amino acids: CASSYPGTGEAGNTIYF. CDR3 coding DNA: TGCGCCAGCAGCTATCCCGGGACAGGCGAGGCTGGAAACACCATATATTTT. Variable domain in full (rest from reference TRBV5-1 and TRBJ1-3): KAGVTQTPRYLIKTRGQQVTLSCSPISGHRSVSWYQQTPGQGLQFLFEYFSETQRNKGNFPGRFSGRQFSNSRSEMNVSTLELGDSALYLCASSYPGTGEAGNTIYFGEGSWLTVV.

CDR3 region: CASSLSRGVKNTEAFF. CDR3 nucleotides: TGTGCCAGCAGCTTATCTCGGGGGGTAAAAAACACTGAAGCTTTCTTT. The rearrangement links TRBV7-2 to TRBJ1-1; maybe TRBD1 (5 bases). Between the trimmed V and J ends, which lost 2 bases and 2 bases, there was a span of 15 bases. The CDR3 has 16 amino acids. Germline CDR1 reads SGHTA; CDR2 reads FQGNSA.

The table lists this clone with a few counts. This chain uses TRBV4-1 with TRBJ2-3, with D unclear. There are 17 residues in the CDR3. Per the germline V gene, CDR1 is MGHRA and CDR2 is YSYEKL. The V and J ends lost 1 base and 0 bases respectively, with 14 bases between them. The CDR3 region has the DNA TGCGCCAGCAGCCAAGTTTCAGGTTCACGCAGCACAGATACGCAGTATTTT. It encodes CASSQVSGSRSTDTQYF.

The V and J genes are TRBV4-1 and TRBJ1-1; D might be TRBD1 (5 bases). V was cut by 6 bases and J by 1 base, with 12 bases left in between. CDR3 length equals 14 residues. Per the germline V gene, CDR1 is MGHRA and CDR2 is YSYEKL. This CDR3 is CASRAGFSNTEAFF. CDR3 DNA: TGCGCCAGCAGAGCAGGGTTTTCGAACACTGAAGCTTTCTTT.

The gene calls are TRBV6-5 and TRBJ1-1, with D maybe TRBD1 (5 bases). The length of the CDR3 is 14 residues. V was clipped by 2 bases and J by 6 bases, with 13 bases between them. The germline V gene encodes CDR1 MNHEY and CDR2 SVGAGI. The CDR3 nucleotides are TGTGCCAGCAGTTACCGGGCCAGGGTGGCTGAAGCTTTCTTT. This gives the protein CASSYRARVAEAFF.

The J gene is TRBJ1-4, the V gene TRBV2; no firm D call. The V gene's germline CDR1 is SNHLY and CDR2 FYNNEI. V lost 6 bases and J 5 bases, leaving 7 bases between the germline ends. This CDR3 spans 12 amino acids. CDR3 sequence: CASRDLNEKLFF. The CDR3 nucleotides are TGTGCCAGCAGGGACCTCAATGAAAAACTGTTTTTT.

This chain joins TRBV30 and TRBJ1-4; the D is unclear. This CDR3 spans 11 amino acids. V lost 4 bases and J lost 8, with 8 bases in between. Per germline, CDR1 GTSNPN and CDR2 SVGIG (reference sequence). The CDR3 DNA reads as TGTGCCTGGAAGGGCGAGGAAAAACTGTTTTTT. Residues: CAWKGEEKLFF. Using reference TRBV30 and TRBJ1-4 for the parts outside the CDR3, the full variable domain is SQTIHQWPATLVQPVGSPLSLECTVEGTSNPNLYWYRQAAGRGLQLLFYSVGIGQISSEVPQNLSASRPQDRQFILSSKKLLLSDSGFYLCAWKGEEKLFFGSGTQLSVL.

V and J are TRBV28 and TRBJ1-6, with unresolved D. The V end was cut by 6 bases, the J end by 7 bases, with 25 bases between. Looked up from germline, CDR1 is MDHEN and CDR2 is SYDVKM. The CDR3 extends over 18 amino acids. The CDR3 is CASSETVTQNARNSPLHF. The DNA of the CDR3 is TGTGCCAGCAGCGAAACCGTAACCCAGAATGCTCGCAATTCACCCCTCCACTTT.

The CDR3 region has the DNA TGTGCCAGCAAGGCAGTGATTAACACCGGGGAGCTGTTTTTT. Translating it yields CASKAVINTGELFF. The J gene is TRBJ2-2, the V gene TRBV2; D uncertain. In germline, CDR1 is SNHLY, CDR2 FYNNEI. This CDR3 region has 14 residues. Trimming pared 7 bases from V and 2 bases from J, leaving 11 bases between.

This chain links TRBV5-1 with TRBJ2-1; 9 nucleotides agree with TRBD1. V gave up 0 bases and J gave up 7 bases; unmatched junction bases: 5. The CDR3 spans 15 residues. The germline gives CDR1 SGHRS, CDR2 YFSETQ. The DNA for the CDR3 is TGCGCCAGCAGCTTGGGACAGGGGGGAGGTAATGAGCAGTTCTTC. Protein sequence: CASSLGQGGGNEQFF.

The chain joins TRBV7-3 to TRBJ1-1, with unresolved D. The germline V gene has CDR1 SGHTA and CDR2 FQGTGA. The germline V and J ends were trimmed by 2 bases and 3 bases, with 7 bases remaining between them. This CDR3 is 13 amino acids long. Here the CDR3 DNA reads TGTGCCAGCAGCTTATGGCAGTACACTGAAGCTTTCTTT. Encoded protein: CASSLWQYTEAFF.

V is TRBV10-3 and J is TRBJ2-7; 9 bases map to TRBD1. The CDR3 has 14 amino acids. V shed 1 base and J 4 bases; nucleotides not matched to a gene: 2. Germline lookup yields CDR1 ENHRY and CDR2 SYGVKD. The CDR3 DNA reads TGTGCCATCAGTGAGTACAGGGGGCGGTACGAGCAGTACTTC. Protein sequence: CAISEYRGRYEQYF.

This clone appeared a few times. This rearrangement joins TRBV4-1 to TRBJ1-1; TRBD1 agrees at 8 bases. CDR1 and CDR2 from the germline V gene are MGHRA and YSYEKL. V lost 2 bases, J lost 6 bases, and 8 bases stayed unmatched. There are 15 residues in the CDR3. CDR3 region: CASSQSGQGGSEAFF. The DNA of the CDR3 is TGCGCCAGCAGCCAATCAGGACAGGGAGGATCTGAAGCTTTCTTT.

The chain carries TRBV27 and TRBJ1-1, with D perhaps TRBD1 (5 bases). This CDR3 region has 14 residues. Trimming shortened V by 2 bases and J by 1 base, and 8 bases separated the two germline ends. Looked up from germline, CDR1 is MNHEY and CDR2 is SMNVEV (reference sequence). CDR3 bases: TGTGCCAGCAGTTTACGCAGGGAGAACACTGAAGCTTTCTTT. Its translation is CASSLRRENTEAFF.

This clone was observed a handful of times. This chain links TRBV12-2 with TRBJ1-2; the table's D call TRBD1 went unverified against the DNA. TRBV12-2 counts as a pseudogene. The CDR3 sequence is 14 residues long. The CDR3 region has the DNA TGTGCAGTACCCTCAAGGGGCTTCGTCTATGGCTACACCTTC. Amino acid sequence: CAVPSRGFVYGYTF.

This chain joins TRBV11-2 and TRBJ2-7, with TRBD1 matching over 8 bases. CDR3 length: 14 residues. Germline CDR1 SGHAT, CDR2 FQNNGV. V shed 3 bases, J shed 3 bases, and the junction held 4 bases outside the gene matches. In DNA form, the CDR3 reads TGTGCCAGCAGCTTCACCAGGGGGCTCTACGAGCAGTACTTC. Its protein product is CASSFTRGLYEQYF.

The CDR3 bases are TGTGCCAGCTCACCTCGGGACACCACTGAAGCTTTCTTT. Translation gives CASSPRDTTEAFF. The V gene is TRBV18, the J gene TRBJ1-1; TRBD1 is a possible D gene (6 bases). CDR1 KGHSH and CDR2 LQKENI come from the germline V gene. The CDR3 consists of 13 residues. V was clipped by 3 bases and J by 4 bases, with 9 bases between them.

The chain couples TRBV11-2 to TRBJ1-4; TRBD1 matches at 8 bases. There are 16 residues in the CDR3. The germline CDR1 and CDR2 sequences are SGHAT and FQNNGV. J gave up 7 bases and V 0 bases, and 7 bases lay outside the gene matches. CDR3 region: CASSLDLAQGGEKLFF. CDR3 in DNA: TGTGCCAGCAGCTTAGATCTGGCACAGGGGGGTGAAAAACTGTTTTTT.

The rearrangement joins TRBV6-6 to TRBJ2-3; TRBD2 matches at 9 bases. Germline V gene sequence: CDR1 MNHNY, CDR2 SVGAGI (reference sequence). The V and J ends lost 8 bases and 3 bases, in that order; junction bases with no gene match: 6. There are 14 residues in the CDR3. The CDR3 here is CASLGGGGTDTQYF. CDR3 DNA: TGTGCCAGCCTCGGCGGGGGGGGGACAGATACGCAGTATTTT.